The 13 T cell receptor beta chains given below trace back to one sample, sequenced in a study of blood T cell repertoires in COVID-19. Produced via immunoSEQ multiplex PCR; TCRdb's table is partial and in-frame only. The data hold roughly 120,000 clones, with around 83% observed a single time. Sequencing was performed on peripheral blood. These receptors all stem from a woman of 80 years or more with COVID-19, enrolled during active disease.

The rearrangement joins TRBV28 to TRBJ2-7; TRBD1 matches 8 bases. J was trimmed by 3 bases and V by 6 bases; bases with no gene match: 10. The germline gives CDR1 MDHEN, CDR2 SYDVKM. The CDR3 is made up of 15 amino acids. The CDR3 sequence: CASSVQGVKFYEQYF. The CDR3 DNA is TGTGCCAGCAGCGTACAGGGGGTAAAATTCTACGAGCAGTACTTC.

A few counts support this clone. This chain uses TRBV7-2 with TRBJ2-5, with 11 bases identical to TRBD1. V dropped 5 bases and J dropped 4; count of bases not matched to a gene: 9. The CDR3 is made up of 16 amino acids. Germline V gives CDR1 SGHTA, CDR2 FQGNSA. This chain's CDR3 is CASSPIGQGAGETQYF. CDR3 nucleotides: TGTGCCAGCAGCCCCATTGGACAGGGGGCAGGAGAGACCCAGTACTTC.

The chain links TRBV5-1 to TRBJ2-3; D ambiguous. The germline V gene encodes CDR1 SGHRS and CDR2 YFSETQ. CDR3 size: 16 residues. Trimming took off 0 bases at V and 0 bases at J, with 11 bases between the two ends. The CDR3 bases are TGCGCCAGCAGCTTGGGGTCGCTAGGTAGCACAGATACGCAGTATTTT. Its protein is CASSLGSLGSTDTQYF.

The rearrangement uses TRBV5-1 and TRBJ1-1; D may be TRBD1 (6 bases). The germline V and J ends were trimmed by 0 bases and 6 bases, with 15 bases remaining between them. Germline-derived CDR1 and CDR2 are SGHRS and YFSETQ. The CDR3 has 15 residues. CDR3 amino acids: CASSLGGGVEAEAFF. CDR3 bases: TGCGCCAGCAGCTTGGGAGGGGGGGTAGAGGCTGAAGCTTTCTTT.

The chain links TRBV28 to TRBJ1-2; 7 bases map to TRBD1. CDR1 MDHEN and CDR2 SYDVKM come from the germline V gene. J gave up 3 bases and V 1 base, and 14 bases lay outside the gene matches. This CDR3 region has 18 residues. This CDR3 is CASSLYAGGEPKYYGYTF. In DNA, the CDR3 is TGTGCCAGCAGTTTATACGCAGGGGGAGAACCTAAGTACTATGGCTACACCTTC.

The chain is built from TRBV13 and TRBJ2-2, with D possibly matching TRBD2 (6 bases). The CDR3 has 15 residues. CDR1 and CDR2 from the germline V gene are PRHDT and FYEKMQ (reference sequence). The ends were cut back, 0 bases at V and 3 bases at J, with 8 bases in the middle. The CDR3, as DNA: TGTGCCAGCAGCTTAGGAGGGACTTACACCGGGGAGCTGTTTTTT. This codes for CASSLGGTYTGELFF.

The V and J genes are TRBV28 and TRBJ1-4, with TRBD1 matching over 12 bases. Germline lookup yields CDR1 MDHEN and CDR2 SYDVKM. Germline trimming cut 2 bases from V and 8 bases from J; bases unmatched to any gene: 3. This CDR3 region has 15 residues. In DNA, the CDR3 is TGTGCCAGCAGTTTAGGGGACAGGGGGCACGAAAAACTGTTTTTT. Protein: CASSLGDRGHEKLFF. Based on the CDR3 plus reference TRBV28 and TRBJ1-4, the full variable domain is DVKVTQSSRYLVKRTGEKVFLECVQDMDHENMFWYRQDPGLGLRLIYFSYDVKMKEKGDIPEGYSVSREKKERFSLILESASTNQTSMYLCASSLGDRGHEKLFFGSGTQLSVL.

This clone was picked up many times. The gene calls are TRBV6-4 and TRBJ2-6; possible D gene TRBD1, 5 bases. The CDR3 has 15 amino acids. CDR1 is MRHNA, CDR2 SNTAGT, per germline. The germline V and J ends were trimmed by 2 bases and 0 bases, with 5 bases remaining between them. In nucleotides, the CDR3 is TGTGCCAGCAGTGACGGACACTCTGGGGCCAACGTCCTGACTTTC. It translates to CASSDGHSGANVLTF.

This clone appeared many times. The chain couples TRBV5-1 to TRBJ1-1; 10 bases line up with TRBD1. V lost 4 bases to trimming and J lost 2 bases; unmatched junction nucleotides: 5. The germline V gene has CDR1 SGHRS and CDR2 YFSETQ. The CDR3 extends over 15 amino acids. The CDR3 DNA follows: TGCGCCAGCAGCCCAGGGGACAGGGGTAACACTGAAGCTTTCTTT. Protein sequence: CASSPGDRGNTEAFF.

The chain uses TRBV5-4 and TRBJ2-1, with D possibly matching TRBD2 (5 bases). Per germline, CDR1 SGHNT and CDR2 YYREEE (reference sequence). The CDR3 runs 15 residues. Trimming removed 2 bases at V and 6 bases at J, with 15 bases between. The CDR3 is CASSLSSSGVNEQFF. The CDR3 DNA follows: TGTGCCAGCAGCTTATCATCATCCGGGGTCAATGAGCAGTTCTTC.

V usage is TRBV7-2 and J usage is TRBJ1-5; 7 bases are shared with TRBD1. The V and J ends lost 4 bases and 2 bases, in that order; junction bases with no gene match: 2. CDR3 length: 14 amino acids. Germline V gene sequence: CDR1 SGHTA, CDR2 FQGNSA. Written as DNA, the CDR3 is TGTGCCAGCAGCTCCACAGGGGGCAATCAGCCCCAGCATTTT. It codes for CASSSTGGNQPQHF.

The CDR3 here is CASSIGQNQPQHF. The CDR3 nucleotides read TGTGCCAGCAGCATTGGACAGAATCAGCCCCAGCATTTT. The chain recombines TRBV11-2 with TRBJ1-5, with a weak D call TRBD1 (6 bases). This CDR3 is built from 13 residues. V was shortened by 5 bases and J by 4 bases, with 9 bases between the two germline ends. CDR1 and CDR2 (germline): SGHAT, FQNNGV.

This chain joins TRBV4-3 and TRBJ2-7; the match to TRBD1 covers 7 bases. Per the germline V gene, CDR1 is LGHNA and CDR2 is YSLEER. The CDR3 consists of 14 residues. After removal of 4 bases from V and 4 bases from J, the junction contained 7 bases not matched to a gene. The CDR3 is CASSRRDREYEQYF. The CDR3 coding sequence is TGCGCCAGCAGCCGCCGGGACAGAGAATACGAGCAGTACTTC.